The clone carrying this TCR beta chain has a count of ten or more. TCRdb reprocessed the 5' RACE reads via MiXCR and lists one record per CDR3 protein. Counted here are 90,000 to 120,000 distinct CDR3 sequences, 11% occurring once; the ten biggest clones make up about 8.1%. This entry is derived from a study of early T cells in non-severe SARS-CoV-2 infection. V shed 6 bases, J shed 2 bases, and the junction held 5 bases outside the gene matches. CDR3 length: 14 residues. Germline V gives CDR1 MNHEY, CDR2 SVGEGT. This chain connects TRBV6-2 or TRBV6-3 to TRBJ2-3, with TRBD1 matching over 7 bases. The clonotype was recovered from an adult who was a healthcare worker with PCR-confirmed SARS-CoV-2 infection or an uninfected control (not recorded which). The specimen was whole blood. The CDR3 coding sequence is TGTGCCAGCAGCTTCGACAGGGCCACAGATACGCAGTATTTT. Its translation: CASSFDRATDTQYF.